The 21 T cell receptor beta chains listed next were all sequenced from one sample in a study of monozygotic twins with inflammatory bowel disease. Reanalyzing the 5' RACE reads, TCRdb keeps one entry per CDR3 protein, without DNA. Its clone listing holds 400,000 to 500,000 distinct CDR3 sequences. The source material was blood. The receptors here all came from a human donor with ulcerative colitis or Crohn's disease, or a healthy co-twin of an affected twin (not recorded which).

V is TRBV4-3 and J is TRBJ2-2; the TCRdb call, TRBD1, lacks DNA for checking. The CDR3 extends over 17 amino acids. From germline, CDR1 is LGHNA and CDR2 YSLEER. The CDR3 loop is CASSQAVSDRNTGELFF.

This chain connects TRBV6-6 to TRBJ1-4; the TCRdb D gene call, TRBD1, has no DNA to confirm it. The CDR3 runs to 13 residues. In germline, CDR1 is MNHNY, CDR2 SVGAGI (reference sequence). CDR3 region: CASRRPGDEKLFF.

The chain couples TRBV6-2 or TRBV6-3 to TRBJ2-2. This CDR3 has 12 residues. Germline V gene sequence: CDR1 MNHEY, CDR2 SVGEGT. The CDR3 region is CASSDVPGELFF.

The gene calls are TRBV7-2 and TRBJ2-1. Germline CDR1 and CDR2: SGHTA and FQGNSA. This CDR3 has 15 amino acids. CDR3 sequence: CASSLERNSYNEQFF.

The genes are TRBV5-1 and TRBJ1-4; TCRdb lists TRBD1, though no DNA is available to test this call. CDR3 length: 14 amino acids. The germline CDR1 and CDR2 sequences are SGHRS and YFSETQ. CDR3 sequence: CASSLEGANEKLFF.

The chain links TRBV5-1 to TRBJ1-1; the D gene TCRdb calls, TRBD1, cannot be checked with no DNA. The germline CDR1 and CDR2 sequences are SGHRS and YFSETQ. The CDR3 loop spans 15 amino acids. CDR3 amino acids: CASSAFDREYTEAFF.

The CDR3 is CASSYSTHLVSTEAFF. V is TRBV6-2 or TRBV6-3 and J is TRBJ1-1. There are 16 residues in the CDR3. The germline V gene encodes CDR1 MNHEY and CDR2 SVGEGT.

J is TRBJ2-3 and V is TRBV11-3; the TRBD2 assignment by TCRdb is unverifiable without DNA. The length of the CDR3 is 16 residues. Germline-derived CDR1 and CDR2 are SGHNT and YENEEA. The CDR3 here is CASSIGLAGPTDTQYF.

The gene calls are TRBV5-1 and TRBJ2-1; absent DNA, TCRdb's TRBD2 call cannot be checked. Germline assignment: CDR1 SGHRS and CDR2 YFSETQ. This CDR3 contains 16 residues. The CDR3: CASSPRLAGGRNEQFF.

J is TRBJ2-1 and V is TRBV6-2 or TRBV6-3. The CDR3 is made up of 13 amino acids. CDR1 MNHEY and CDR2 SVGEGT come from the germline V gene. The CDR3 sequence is CASTHLSHGEQFF.

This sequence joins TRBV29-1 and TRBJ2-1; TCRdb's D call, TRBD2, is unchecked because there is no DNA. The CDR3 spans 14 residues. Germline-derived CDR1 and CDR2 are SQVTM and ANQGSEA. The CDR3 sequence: CSVLPASRYNEQFF.

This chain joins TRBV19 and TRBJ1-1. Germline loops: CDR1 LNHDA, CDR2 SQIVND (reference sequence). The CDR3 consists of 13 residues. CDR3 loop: CASSIAGNAEAFF.

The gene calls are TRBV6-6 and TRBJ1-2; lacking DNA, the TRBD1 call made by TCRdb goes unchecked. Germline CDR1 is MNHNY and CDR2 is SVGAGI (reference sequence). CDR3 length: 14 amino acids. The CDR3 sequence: CASSSTGTGYGYTF.

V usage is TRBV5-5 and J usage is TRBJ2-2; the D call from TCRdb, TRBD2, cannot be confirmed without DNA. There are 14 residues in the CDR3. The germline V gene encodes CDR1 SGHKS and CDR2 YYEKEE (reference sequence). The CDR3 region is CASKVQGRTGELFF.

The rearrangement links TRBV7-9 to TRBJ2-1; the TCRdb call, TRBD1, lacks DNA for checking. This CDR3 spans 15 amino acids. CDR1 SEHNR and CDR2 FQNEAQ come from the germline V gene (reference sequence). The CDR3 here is CASSHDRGIYNEQFF.

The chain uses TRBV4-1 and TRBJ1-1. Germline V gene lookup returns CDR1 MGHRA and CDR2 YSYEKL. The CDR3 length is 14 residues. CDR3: CASSHLSDYTEAFF.

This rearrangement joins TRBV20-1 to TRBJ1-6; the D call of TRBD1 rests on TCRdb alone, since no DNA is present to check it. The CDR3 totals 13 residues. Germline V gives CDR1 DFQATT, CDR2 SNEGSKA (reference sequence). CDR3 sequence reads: CSGPGQDNSPLHF.

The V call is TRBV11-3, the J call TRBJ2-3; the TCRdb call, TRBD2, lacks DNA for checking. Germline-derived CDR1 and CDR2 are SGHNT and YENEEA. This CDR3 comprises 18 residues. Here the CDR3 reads CASSLGSSGLAGTDTQYF.

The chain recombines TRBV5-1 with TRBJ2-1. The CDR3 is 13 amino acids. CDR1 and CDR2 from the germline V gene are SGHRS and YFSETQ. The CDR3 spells CASSLEHYNEQFF.

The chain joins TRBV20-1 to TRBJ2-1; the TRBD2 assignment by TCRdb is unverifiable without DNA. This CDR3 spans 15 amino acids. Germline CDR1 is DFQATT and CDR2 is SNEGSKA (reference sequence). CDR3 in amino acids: CSARGNLAGYNEQFF.

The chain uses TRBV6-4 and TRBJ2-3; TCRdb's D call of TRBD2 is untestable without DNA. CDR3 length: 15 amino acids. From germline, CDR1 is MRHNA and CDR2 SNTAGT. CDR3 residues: CASSLQPTSTDTQYF.